The present entry profiles one T cell receptor beta chain with its context. Its antigen is unidentified. The V end was cut by 2 bases, the J end by 2 bases, with 13 bases between. Germline CDR1 is DFQATT and CDR2 is SNEGSKA (reference sequence). The CDR3 runs to 14 residues. Researchers prepared the TCRbeta library using unique molecular identifiers, the study reports. MiXCR was run by TCRdb on the PCR reads, yielding one entry per CDR3 protein. The sample has about 540,000 distinct CDR3 sequences; 25% to 30% are singletons. This entry is derived from a study of T-cell reconstitution after alpha-beta-depleted transplantation in children. Study-wide results and caveats: One year after transplant, T-cell counts and diversity came mostly from newly produced T cells. Roughly two months post-transplant, alpha-beta T cells reportedly originated from several hundred graft clones that had expanded.

The sample in question was PBMCs, obtained before TCRalphabeta/CD19-depleted stem cell transplant. This TCR was recovered from a boy younger than two with Wiskott-Aldrich syndrome, due to receive a stem cell transplant. This rearrangement joins TRBV20-1 to TRBJ2-7, with D uncertain. CDR3 amino acids: CSARNSVRAYEQYF. DNA of the CDR3: TGCAGTGCTAGAAATTCTGTCAGAGCCTACGAGCAGTACTTC.